This T cell receptor (beta chain) was recorded in a study of patients and donors after allogeneic stem cell transplantation (dated by TCRdb to 2018 to 2021). Library generation was performed with RT-PCR. TCRdb lists the instrument as NextSeq 550. Using fastp trimming at Q25 and MiXCR clonotype assembly, TCRdb reanalyzed the public sequencing data and kept in-frame beta chains. Rows with a matching CDR3 protein are joined into one entry that keeps the most common DNA and genes. The sample yields about 150,000 distinct CDR3 sequences; roughly two fifths were counted once. The ten largest account for about 50% of the sample. Looking up the germline V gene yields CDR1 SQVTM and CDR2 ANQGSEA. For this chain, trimming is 2 bases at the V end and 6 bases at the J end, and the number of junction bases without a gene match is 2. From its cysteine to its phenylalanine, the CDR3 spans 14 amino acids. The only DNA kept is the CDR3, 42 bases in frame from the first base.

A remark on this clonotype: Its antigen remains undetermined. No quality values exist for individual bases; no much larger clone is one base distant.

Input material: blood, either unsorted or a sorted T cell fraction (not recorded which). This TCR derives from a human donor who was either an allogeneic HSCT recipient or a stem cell or donor lymphocyte infusion donor (not recorded which). It is not recorded whose cells these are; they may come from a transplant donor. The sequence links TRBV29-1 to TRBJ1-6, and TRBD1 aligns with 9 junction nucleotides. The CDR3 in this case is CSVEWDRVNSPLHF. DNA sequence: TGCAGCGTTGAATGGGACAGGGTTAATTCACCCCTCCACTTT.